The 16 T cell receptor beta chains listed next were all sequenced from one sample in a study of T-cell memory formation after mild COVID-19. Using its own MiXCR run on the 5' RACE reads, TCRdb lists one record per CDR3 protein. The repertoire consists of 280,000 or so distinct CDR3 sequences, with around 17% occurring once and the leading ten covering under 25%. The sample consisted of PBMCs or a T cell subset sorted from them (not recorded which). The receptors originated from a man aged 18 to 29 who had mild COVID-19 (a few samples of this study predate the infection). Cell type and time point are not known.

DNA for the CDR3: TGCAGTGCTAAAAGCCAAGTCACAGATACGCAGTATTTT. Amino acids: CSAKSQVTDTQYF. The chain couples TRBV20-1 to TRBJ2-3; D not certain. CDR1 DFQATT and CDR2 SNEGSKA come from the germline V gene (reference sequence). V was cut by 4 bases and J by 2 bases, with 10 bases left in between. CDR3 length equals 13 residues.

The rearrangement uses TRBV7-8 and TRBJ1-3; 9 bases fit TRBD1. V dropped 5 bases and J dropped 3; count of bases not matched to a gene: 5. The CDR3 consists of 15 residues. Germline CDR1 is SGHVS and CDR2 is FQNEAQ. The DNA for the CDR3 is TGTGCCAGCAGCCAAAACAGGGGGCTTGGAAACACCATATATTTT. Translating it yields CASSQNRGLGNTIYF.

This clonotype appeared a few times. CDR3 region: CASSGTGGVSVRNQPQHF. The DNA of the CDR3 is TGCGCCAGCAGTGGGACAGGGGGCGTTAGTGTTCGCAATCAGCCCCAGCATTTT. This chain connects TRBV10-2 to TRBJ1-5; 11 bases agree with TRBD1. This CDR3 has 18 amino acids. Germline lookup yields CDR1 WSHSY and CDR2 SAAADI. Losses at the gene ends were 4 bases for V and 2 bases for J; bases not matched to a gene: 10.

This clonotype has a handful of counts. The J gene is TRBJ2-1, the V gene TRBV12-3 or TRBV12-4; no clear D. This CDR3 comprises 14 residues. The V end lost 5 bases, the J end lost 7 bases, and 15 bases lay between the germline ends. CDR3 DNA sequence: TGTGCCAGCAGTCGATGGACCGATGGGAATGAGCAGTTCTTC. Translated: CASSRWTDGNEQFF.

The CDR3 nucleotides read TGTGCCAGCAGTTACCCGGGACAGGGGGTATACGAGCAGTACGTC. Protein sequence: CASSYPGQGVYEQYV. This chain uses TRBV6-2 or TRBV6-3 with TRBJ2-7; 11 bases match TRBD1. Unmatched junction bases numbered 4, after V lost 2 bases and J lost 4 bases. Per germline, CDR1 MNHEY and CDR2 SVGEGT. CDR3 length: 15 amino acids.

This chain connects TRBV4-3 to TRBJ2-1, with D unresolved. Germline CDR1 reads LGHNA; CDR2 reads YSLEER. Trimming cost V 2 bases and J 10 bases, with 9 bases left between them. The CDR3 extends over 12 amino acids. This CDR3 reads CASSQYNREQFF. The CDR3 coding sequence is TGCGCCAGCAGCCAATATAATAGAGAGCAGTTCTTC.

This clonotype came up many times. The chain is built from TRBV12-3 or TRBV12-4 and TRBJ1-2; D gene ambiguous. The CDR3 runs 13 residues. Deletions cut 3 bases from V and 1 base from J, with 6 bases between. The CDR3 DNA is TGTGCCAGCAGTTTTCGACTTAACTATGGCTACACCTTC. The encoded protein is CASSFRLNYGYTF.

The rearrangement uses TRBV13 and TRBJ1-2; the D gene is possibly TRBD1 (6 bases). Germline lookup yields CDR1 PRHDT and CDR2 FYEKMQ (reference sequence). Trimming pared 5 bases from V and 2 bases from J, leaving 12 bases between. The length of the CDR3 is 14 residues. CDR3 sequence: CASSGVQGNYGYTF. CDR3 nucleotides: TGTGCCAGCAGCGGGGTACAGGGAAACTATGGCTACACCTTC.

V is TRBV11-2 and J is TRBJ1-1; D ambiguous. CDR3 length: 13 amino acids. The germline V gene encodes CDR1 SGHAT and CDR2 FQNNGV. V gave up 5 bases and J gave up 4 bases, with 11 bases separating them. The CDR3 region has the DNA TGTGCCAGCAGCGCACAACCGGGCACTGAAGCTTTCTTT. Translated, it gives CASSAQPGTEAFF.

The sample holds a few counts of this clonotype. This chain links TRBV14 with TRBJ1-1; D uncertain. From germline, CDR1 is SGHDN and CDR2 FVKESK. V was clipped by 5 bases and J by 9 bases, with 10 bases between them. The CDR3 has 11 residues. For the CDR3, the DNA is TGTGCCAGCAGCTCAACGGGGAAAGCTTTCTTT. Translation gives CASSSTGKAFF.

The table lists this clonotype with a few counts. The rearrangement joins TRBV4-3 to TRBJ2-3; unclear D gene. The V end was cut by 8 bases, the J end by 8 bases, with 23 bases between. The CDR3 is made up of 15 amino acids. Looked up from germline, CDR1 is LGHNA and CDR2 is YSLEER. CDR3 sequence: CASRHLGSALGTQYF. The DNA for the CDR3 is TGCGCCAGCCGTCACCTGGGGTCCGCCCTAGGTACGCAGTATTTT.

This clonotype appeared a few times. This chain connects TRBV5-1 to TRBJ1-3; D uncertain. This CDR3 region has 15 residues. Trimming cost V 4 bases and J 4 bases, with 15 bases left between them. The germline gives CDR1 SGHRS, CDR2 YFSETQ. The CDR3 region is CASSSSGSSGNTIYF. The CDR3 bases are TGCGCCAGCAGCAGTTCGGGGAGCTCAGGAAACACCATATATTTT.

This clonotype was detected only a few times. The chain recombines TRBV10-2 with TRBJ1-1; 8 positions agree with TRBD1. This CDR3 is built from 12 residues. J lost 10 bases, V lost 8 bases, and 9 bases had no gene match. Germline CDR1 WSHSY, CDR2 SAAADI. CDR3 residues: CASLGQGVGAFF. CDR3 bases: TGCGCCAGCTTAGGACAGGGAGTAGGAGCTTTCTTT.

This clonotype turned up a few times. The chain couples TRBV19 to TRBJ2-5, with D possibly TRBD1 on 6 matching bases. In germline, CDR1 is LNHDA, CDR2 SQIVND (reference sequence). V shed 7 bases and J shed 5 bases, with 11 bases lying between them. The CDR3 totals 12 residues. The CDR3 loop reads CASTNRAETQYF. Written as DNA, the CDR3 is TGTGCCAGTACCAACAGGGCCGAGACCCAGTACTTC.

This clonotype was observed at least ten times. V and J are TRBV7-8 and TRBJ2-7; tentative D call: TRBD2 (6 bases). The CDR3 runs 14 residues. Looked up from germline, CDR1 is SGHVS and CDR2 is FQNEAQ. Trimming took off 5 bases at V and 4 bases at J, with 15 bases between the two ends. The CDR3 DNA reads as TGTGCCAGCAGCCCCGGTTGGGGAGGTTACGAGCAGTACTTC. This gives the protein CASSPGWGGYEQYF.

This chain uses TRBV5-1 with TRBJ2-7; 7 bases fit TRBD1. V shed 4 bases and J 6 bases; nucleotides not matched to a gene: 4. From germline, CDR1 is SGHRS and CDR2 YFSETQ. This CDR3 contains 12 residues. The CDR3 DNA reads TGCGCCAGCAGCAGGGACAGCCTCGAGCAGTACTTC. Amino acids: CASSRDSLEQYF.